Included here is one TCR beta chain sequence, with context. The junction shows a germline mismatch at one end, possibly a read error. The record originates from a study of Graves' ophthalmopathy and Graves' hyperthyroidism. Amplification of the TCR beta CDR3 regions used RNA transcripts (as template). The first round was an RT-PCR with HTBI primers, and the second round was a multiplex PCR. In TCRdb, the multiplex PCR reads were re-called with MiXCR into one record per CDR3 protein. This table has 900,000 to 1,200,000 distinct CDR3 sequences, roughly two fifths appearing once. Looked up from germline, CDR1 is SGHTA and CDR2 is FQGNSA. The CDR3 sequence is 15 residues long.

The sequencing input was peripheral blood or thyroid tissue (not recorded which). The chain combines TRBV7-2 with TRBJ1-1, with D possibly being TRBD1 (5 bases). This sequence originates from an adult man with Graves' hyperthyroidism. The CDR3, as DNA: TGTGCCAGCAGCCCCCTTCGGCCAGGGTCCACTGAAGCTCTCTTT. Translated: CASSPLRPGSTEALF.